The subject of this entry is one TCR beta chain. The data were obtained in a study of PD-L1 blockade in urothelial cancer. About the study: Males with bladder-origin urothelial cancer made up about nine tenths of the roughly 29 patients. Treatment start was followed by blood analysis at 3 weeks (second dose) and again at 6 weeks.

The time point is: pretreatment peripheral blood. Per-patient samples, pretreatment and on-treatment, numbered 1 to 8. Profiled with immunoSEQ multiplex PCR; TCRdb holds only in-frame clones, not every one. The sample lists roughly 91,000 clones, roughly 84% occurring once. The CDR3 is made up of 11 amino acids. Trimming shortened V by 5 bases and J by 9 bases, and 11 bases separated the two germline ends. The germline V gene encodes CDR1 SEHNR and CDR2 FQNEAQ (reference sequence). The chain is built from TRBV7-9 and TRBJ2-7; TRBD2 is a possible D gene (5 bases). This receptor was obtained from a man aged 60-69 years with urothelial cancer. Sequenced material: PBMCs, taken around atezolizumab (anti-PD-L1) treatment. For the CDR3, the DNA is TGTGCCAGCAGCCAGAACCGGGGGCAGTACTTC. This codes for CASSQNRGQYF.